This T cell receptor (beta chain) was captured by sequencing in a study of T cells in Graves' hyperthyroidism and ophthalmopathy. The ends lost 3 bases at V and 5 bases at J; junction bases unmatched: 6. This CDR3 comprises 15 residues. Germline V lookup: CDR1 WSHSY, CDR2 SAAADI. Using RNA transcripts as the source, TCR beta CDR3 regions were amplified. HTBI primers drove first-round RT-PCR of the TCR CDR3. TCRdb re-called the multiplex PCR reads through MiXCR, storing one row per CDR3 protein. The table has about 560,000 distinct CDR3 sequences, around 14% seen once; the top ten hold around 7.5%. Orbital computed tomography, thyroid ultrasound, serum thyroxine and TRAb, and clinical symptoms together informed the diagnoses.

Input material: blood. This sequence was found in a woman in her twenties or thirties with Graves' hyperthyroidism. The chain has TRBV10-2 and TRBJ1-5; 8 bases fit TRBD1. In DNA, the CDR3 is TGCGCCAGCAGTGAACAGGGGGAGTGGGATCAGCCCCAGCATTTT. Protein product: CASSEQGEWDQPQHF.